The rows below give T cell receptor beta chains drawn from one sample of a study of cytomegalovirus exposure and HLA in healthy donors. The assay was immunoSEQ multiplex PCR, and TCRdb's table has in-frame clones only and misses some. The sample contains about 140,000 clones, about 79% of which appear only once. The sample comprised PBMCs. The source of these receptors is a male donor in good health and CMV-seronegative. Each CDR3 is given with its conserved first and last residue. The D gene is left open where the match is weak. Where a row states a size, it is once, few, many or the class of an expanded clone; other rows omit it.

>TRBV9|TRBJ1-5|.|.
CASSVAGEQPQHF
TGTGCCAGCAGCGTAGCTGGGGAGCAGCCCCAGCATTTT
>TRBV5-1|TRBJ2-7|.|.
CASSLAVNYEQYF
TGCGCCAGCAGCTTGGCAGTAAACTACGAGCAGTACTTC
>TRBV29-1|TRBJ1-2|few|.
CSVIGQGIGGYTF
TGCAGCGTCATTGGCCAGGGTATAGGTGGCTACACCTTC
>TRBV30|TRBJ1-2|.|TRBD1
CAWSGQGLGGYTF
TGTGCCTGGAGCGGACAGGGGCTTGGTGGCTACACCTTC
>TRBV30|TRBJ2-7|.|TRBD1
CAWSPRTGTGGSEQYF
TGTGCCTGGAGTCCCCGAACCGGGACAGGGGGATCCGAGCAGTACTTC
>TRBV13|TRBJ2-1|.|.
CASSEAEDNEQFF
TGTGCCAGCAGCGAGGCCGAAGACAATGAGCAGTTCTTC
>TRBV4-3|TRBJ2-7|.|.
CASSQVAQGPYEQYF
TGCGCCAGCAGCCAAGTTGCCCAGGGGCCCTACGAGCAGTACTTC
>TRBV29-1|TRBJ2-1|once|TRBD2
CSVEGVSGSSYNEQFF
TGCAGCGTTGAAGGGGTTAGCGGGAGCTCCTACAATGAGCAGTTCTTC
>TRBV15|TRBJ1-3|.|.
CATSPRWSGNTIYF
TGTGCCACCAGCCCGCGGTGGTCGGGAAACACCATATATTTT
>TRBV18|TRBJ2-7|few|TRBD2
CASSPGVAGPYEQYF
TGTGCCAGCTCACCAGGGGTAGCGGGTCCCTACGAGCAGTACTTC
>TRBV20-1|TRBJ2-5|few|.
CSARQVGTQYF
TGCAGTGCTAGACAGGTCGGGACCCAGTACTTC
>TRBV21-1|TRBJ1-5|.|.
CASRHSGQETSGNQPQHF
TGTGCCAGCAGACACTCGGGACAGGAAACCAGTGGCAATCAGCCCCAGCATTTT
>TRBV27|TRBJ1-5|.|.
CASSPRDYQPQHF
TGTGCCAGCAGTCCGAGAGATTATCAGCCCCAGCATTTT
>TRBV19|TRBJ2-1|.|TRBD2
CASSIGSGSHNEQFF
TGTGCCAGTAGTATAGGAAGCGGGAGCCACAATGAGCAGTTCTTC
>TRBV7-9|TRBJ2-3|.|TRBD1
CASSFRDRYTDTQYF
TGTGCTAGCAGCTTTCGGGACAGGTACACAGATACGCAGTATTTT
>TRBV19|TRBJ1-3|.|TRBD1
CATRSVGTGALHTIYF
TGTGCCACCAGGAGTGTTGGGACAGGGGCTTTACACACCATATATTTT
>TRBV30|TRBJ1-5|.|.
CAWNVGSQPQHF
TGTGCCTGGAACGTAGGGAGTCAGCCCCAGCATTTT
>TRBV9|TRBJ2-2|.|TRBD2
CASSAGLAGDGELFF
TGTGCCAGCAGCGCGGGACTAGCGGGAGACGGGGAGCTGTTTTTT
>TRBV9|TRBJ2-1|.|.
CASSVAMGSGNEQFF
TGTGCCAGCAGCGTAGCAATGGGAAGCGGCAATGAGCAGTTCTTC
>TRBV18|TRBJ2-1|.|.
CASSPPGETNEQFF
TGTGCCAGCTCACCGCCGGGAGAGACCAATGAGCAGTTCTTC
>TRBV6-5|TRBJ2-7|few|.
CASSYSRLTPSYEQYF
TGTGCCAGCAGTTACTCGAGGCTAACGCCCTCCTACGAGCAGTACTTC
>TRBV27|TRBJ2-7|.|.
CASSLGWGASVTYEQYF
TGTGCCAGCAGTTTGGGGTGGGGAGCCTCCGTCACCTACGAGCAGTACTTC
>TRBV28|TRBJ1-1|.|.
CASRSQGVVTEAFF
TGTGCCAGCAGGTCACAGGGCGTAGTAACTGAAGCTTTCTTT
>TRBV5-1|TRBJ1-5|.|TRBD1
CASSLGTGGNSNQPQHF
TGCGCCAGCAGCTTGGGGACAGGGGGGAATAGCAATCAGCCCCAGCATTTT
>TRBV6-6|TRBJ1-1|.|TRBD1
CASSSFRQGDAFF
TGTGCCAGCAGTTCCTTTCGACAGGGAGACGCTTTCTTT
>TRBV15|TRBJ2-1|.|TRBD2
CATSRDGTSGRLAGEQFF
TGTGCCACCAGCAGAGATGGGACTAGCGGGAGATTAGCCGGTGAGCAGTTCTTC
>TRBV9|TRBJ2-1|.|.
CASSGFSAEYNEQFF
TGTGCCAGCAGCGGCTTCTCCGCGGAATACAATGAGCAGTTCTTC
>TRBV4-1|TRBJ2-7|.|TRBD1
CASSQGHGGTGVAEQYF
TGCGCCAGCAGCCAAGGGCACGGTGGGACAGGGGTCGCCGAGCAGTACTTC
>TRBV6-5|TRBJ2-1|.|TRBD2
CASSSSGRANEQFF
TGTGCCAGCAGTTCTAGCGGGAGGGCTAATGAGCAGTTCTTC
>TRBV19|TRBJ2-1|.|.
CASSIQRDNEQFF
TGTGCCAGTAGTATCCAGCGGGACAATGAGCAGTTCTTC
>TRBV2|TRBJ2-1|.|.
CASSSEEGAGNNEQFF
TGTGCCAGCAGTTCGGAGGAGGGGGCGGGAAACAATGAGCAGTTCTTC
>TRBV5-4|TRBJ2-5|.|.
CASSFRTDPFETQYF
TGTGCCAGCAGCTTCCGAACAGACCCCTTCGAGACCCAGTACTTC
>TRBV18|TRBJ2-5|.|TRBD1
CASSRGQGGETQYF
TGTGCCAGCTCCCGCGGACAGGGTGGAGAGACCCAGTACTTC
>TRBV13|TRBJ2-1|.|TRBD2
CASSLVLGLAGEYNEQFF
TGTGCCAGCAGCTTAGTATTAGGGCTAGCGGGAGAGTACAATGAGCAGTTCTTC
>TRBV5-6|TRBJ1-2|.|.
CASSIDRRDGYTF
TGTGCCAGCAGCATCGACAGGCGAGATGGCTACACCTTC
>TRBV10-3|TRBJ2-7|.|.
CAISGLSLYEQYF
TGTGCCATCAGTGGGTTGTCCCTCTACGAGCAGTACTTC
>TRBV2|TRBJ2-7|.|TRBD1
CASTGQGTYEQYF
TGTGCCAGCACCGGACAGGGGACCTACGAACAGTACTTC
>TRBV27|TRBJ2-7|.|TRBD2
CASSHPGLAGYEQYF
TGTGCCAGCAGCCACCCGGGACTAGCGGGTTACGAGCAGTACTTC
>TRBV5-7|TRBJ2-7|.|TRBD2
CASSLLLAGGEQYF
TGTGCCAGCAGCTTGTTGCTAGCGGGAGGCGAGCAGTACTTC